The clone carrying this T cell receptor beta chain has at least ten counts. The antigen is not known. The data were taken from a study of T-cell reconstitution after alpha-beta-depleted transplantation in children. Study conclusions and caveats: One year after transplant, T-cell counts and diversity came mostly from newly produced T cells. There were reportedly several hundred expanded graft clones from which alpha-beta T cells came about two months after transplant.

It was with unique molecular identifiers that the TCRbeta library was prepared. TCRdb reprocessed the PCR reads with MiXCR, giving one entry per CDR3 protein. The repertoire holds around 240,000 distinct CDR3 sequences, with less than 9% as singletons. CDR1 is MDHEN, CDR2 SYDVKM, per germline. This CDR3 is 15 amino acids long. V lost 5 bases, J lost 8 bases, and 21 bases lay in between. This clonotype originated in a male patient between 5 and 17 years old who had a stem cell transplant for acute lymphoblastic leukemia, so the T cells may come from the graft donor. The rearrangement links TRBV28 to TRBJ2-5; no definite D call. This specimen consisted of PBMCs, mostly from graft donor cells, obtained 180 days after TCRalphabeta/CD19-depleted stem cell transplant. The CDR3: CASSPKMITKKTQYF. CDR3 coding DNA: TGTGCCAGCAGTCCAAAAATGATTACCAAGAAAACCCAGTACTTC. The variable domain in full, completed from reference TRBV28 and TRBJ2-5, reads DVKVTQSSRYLVKRTGEKVFLECVQDMDHENMFWYRQDPGLGLRLIYFSYDVKMKEKGDIPEGYSVSREKKERFSLILESASTNQTSMYLCASSPKMITKKTQYFGPGTRLLVL.